This TCR beta chain originates from a study of neoadjuvant anti-PD-1 for oral cavity cancer (dated by TCRdb to the early 2020s). Study-wide context: Patients mostly received three to four biweekly doses of nivolumab at 3 mg/kg before curative-intent surgical resection. Under RECIST 1.1, patients with complete response, partial response or stable disease were classed as responders, and patients with progression were classed as non-responders. The parent correlative cohort included some 13 patients, with an approximately 32% response rate. A fourth nivolumab dose was given around day 43 to patients without progression, and definitive surgical resection was performed in those patients on days 50-56. The paper as a whole reports these results and caveats: Greater tumor shrinkage correlated with larger post-treatment sizes of preexisting intratumoral clones, which suggests that expansion of preexisting clones contributed to response. Higher pretreatment blood Treg/Th17 ratios correlated with higher pretreatment blood TCRbeta clonality and lower post-treatment tumor TCRbeta clonality. TCR analyses included only a few patients per response group, and the authors called for larger cohorts for validation.

The time point tag for this specimen amounts to: before neoadjuvant nivolumab. Patients were newly diagnosed with stage II-IVA oral cavity squamous cell carcinoma and had received no prior systemic or radiation treatment. The cohort was composed of patients with HPV-negative, locally advanced oral cavity squamous cell carcinoma. Samples were obtained from a longitudinal correlative study of a single-arm phase II trial of neoadjuvant nivolumab in oral cavity squamous cell carcinoma. Genomic DNA-based TCRbeta sequencing was performed on subject-matched pre- and post-treatment PBMCs and tumors from three responders and three non-responders. The Maxwell RSC DNA from Tissue kit was used to isolate genomic DNA from tumor tissue. This clone was recorded a few times. Its binding antigen is unknown. There are no base qualities to consult, and no much larger clone falls within one base. The CDR3 has 14 amino acids, counting the end cysteine and phenylalanine. Only CDR3 DNA is held: 42 bases, read in frame from base 1. CDR1 and CDR2 (MNHEY, SMNVEV) derive from the germline V gene (reference sequence). V and J lose 5 bases and 0 bases, and a span of 8 bases separates them.

Survey sequencing of tumors used two replicates per sample, and the tumor libraries mostly started from 4.5 to 5.5 ug of input genomic DNA. The immunoSEQ hsTCRbeta kit was used to prepare TCRbeta libraries according to the manufacturer's instructions. The completed libraries were mixed into a single pool at 3 nM, then sequenced with an Illumina NovaSeq 6000 S4 flow cell. On the authors' methods: The immunoSEQ Analyzer was used for raw data preprocessing and quality control. The analysis was restricted to productive rearrangements, with each unique CDR3 amino acid sequence defining a clonotype. Repertoire clonality was estimated as the Gini-Simpson index, which was calculated using the R package tcR. Gini indices were compared with Student's t test, and associations with tumor size change were assessed by Pearson correlation. TCRdb obtained this table from immuneACCESS and retained in-frame rearrangements with V and J assigned. These tables miss some clones; where compared with another copy, unresolved V genes account for less than half of the shortfall, and the remainder is unexplained. V and J calls and clone size are as listed in that table; D and trimming were resolved from the DNA. The sample table contains more than 5,000 clones; only one count was recorded for roughly 60% of them. The top ten hold about 8% of the sample.

This receptor chain uses TRBV27 and TRBJ1-5; there is no confident call for the D gene. The receptor was isolated from a person aged 35-79 years with oral cavity squamous cell carcinoma. The specimen was tumor tissue, collected before nivolumab (anti-PD-1) treatment. The nucleotides are TGTGCCAGCAGTCCGAGCTATAGCAATCAGCCCCAGCATTTT. The resulting protein is CASSPSYSNQPQHF.